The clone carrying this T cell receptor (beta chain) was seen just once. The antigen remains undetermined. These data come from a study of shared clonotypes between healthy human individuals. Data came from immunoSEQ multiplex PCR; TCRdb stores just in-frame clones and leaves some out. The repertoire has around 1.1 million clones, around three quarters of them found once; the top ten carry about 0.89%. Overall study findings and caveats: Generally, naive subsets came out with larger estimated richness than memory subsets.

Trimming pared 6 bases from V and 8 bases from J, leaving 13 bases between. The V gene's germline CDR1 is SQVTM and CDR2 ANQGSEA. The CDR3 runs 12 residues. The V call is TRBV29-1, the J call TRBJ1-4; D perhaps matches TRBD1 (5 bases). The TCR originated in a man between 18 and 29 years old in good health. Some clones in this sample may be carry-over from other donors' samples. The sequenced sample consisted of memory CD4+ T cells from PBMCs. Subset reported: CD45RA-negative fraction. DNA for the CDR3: TGCAGCGTGGGTGGGACGAAGGAAAAACTGTTTTTT. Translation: CSVGGTKEKLFF. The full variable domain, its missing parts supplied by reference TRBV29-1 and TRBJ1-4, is SAVISQKPSRDICQRGTSLTIQCQVDSQVTMMFWYRQQPGQSLTLIATANQGSEATYESGFVIDKFPISRPNLTFSTLTVSNMSPEDSSIYLCSVGGTKEKLFFGSGTQLSVL.